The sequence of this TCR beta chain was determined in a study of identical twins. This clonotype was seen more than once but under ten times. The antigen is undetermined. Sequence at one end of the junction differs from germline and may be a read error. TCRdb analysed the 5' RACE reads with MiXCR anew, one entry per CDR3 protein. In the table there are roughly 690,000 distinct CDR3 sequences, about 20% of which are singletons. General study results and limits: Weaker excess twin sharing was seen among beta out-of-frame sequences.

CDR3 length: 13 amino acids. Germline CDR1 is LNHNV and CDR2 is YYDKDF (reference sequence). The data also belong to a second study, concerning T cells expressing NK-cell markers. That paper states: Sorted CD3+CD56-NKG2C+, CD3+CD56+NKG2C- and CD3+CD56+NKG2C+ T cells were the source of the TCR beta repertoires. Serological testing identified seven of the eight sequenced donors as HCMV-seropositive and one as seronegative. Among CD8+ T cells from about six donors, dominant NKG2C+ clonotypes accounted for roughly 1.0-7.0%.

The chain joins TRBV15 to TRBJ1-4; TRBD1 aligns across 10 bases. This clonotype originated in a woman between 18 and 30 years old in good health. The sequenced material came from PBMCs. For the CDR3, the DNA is TGTGCCGCCAGCACGGACAGGGGGTTAGAACTGTTTTTT. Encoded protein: CAASTDRGLELFF.